A selection of T cell receptor beta chains follows, all from one sample in a study of identifying expanded T cells in peripheral blood. Data came from immunoSEQ multiplex PCR; TCRdb stores just in-frame clones and leaves some out. Of around 94,000 clones listed, about nine tenths are singletons. Sequencing was performed on blood. These receptors were obtained from a person aged 18 to 70 in good health. CDR3s leave out the opening cysteine and the closing phenylalanine or tryptophan. Each record gives: clone size, J gene, V gene, CDR3 protein. Clone sizes are given selectively: once, few, many, or a class where the clone is expanded.

>.|TRBJ1-5|TRBV7-9
ASSLGAGGRTHDQPQH
>.|TRBJ1-4|TRBV18
ASSPLSGNNEKLF
>.|TRBJ2-2|TRBV21-1
ASRRGRLAGGPRNTGELF
>.|TRBJ2-7|TRBV19
ASSQSGTTYEQY
>.|TRBJ1-3|TRBV15
ATSRELIQPTTGNTIY
>.|TRBJ2-1|TRBV7-9
ASSRSGSSYNEQF
>.|TRBJ1-1|TRBV5-1
ASSLDSFDTEAF
>once|TRBJ2-1|TRBV29-1
SAVTGAPSYNEQF
>.|TRBJ1-3|TRBV5-8
ASSIYWTAGNTIY
>.|TRBJ2-1|TRBV7-2
ASSLSGPQGARDEQF
>.|TRBJ1-2|TRBV10-3
AISEAQDDGYT
>.|TRBJ2-5|TRBV28
ASRDSTTEETQY
>.|TRBJ1-1|TRBV30
AWNPPSANTEAF
>.|TRBJ1-1|TRBV6-4
ASSVSMNTEAF
>few|TRBJ2-7|TRBV6-5
ASSWDRYEQY
>.|TRBJ2-1|TRBV5-1
ASSWEGGIDNEQF
>.|TRBJ1-2|TRBV29-1
SVVPGQGHII
>.|TRBJ2-2|TRBV9
ASSVAWGNRELF
>.|TRBJ2-7|TRBV5-1
ASTLAGTGAYEQY
>.|TRBJ2-2|TRBV5-8
ASSALAGELF
>.|TRBJ1-1|TRBV11-1
ASSSGVTEAF
>.|TRBJ1-1|TRBV29-1
SVEEGNGRPEAF
>once|TRBJ2-7|TRBV5-4
ASSATGPEGYEQY
>.|TRBJ2-7|TRBV2
ASIPDTTLSSYEQY
>medium-sized|TRBJ2-2|TRBV7-7
ASSLNRNTGELF
>.|TRBJ2-1|TRBV7-2
ASSLGGGRNWAEQF
>.|TRBJ1-5|TRBV6-1
ASSEVGGSNQPQH
>.|TRBJ1-2|TRBV4-1
ASSQGTYGYT
>.|TRBJ2-5|TRBV2
ASSHPGRGETQY
>.|TRBJ2-1|TRBV7-6
ASSLTLAGGYEQF
>.|TRBJ1-1|TRBV6-5
ASSYSLGGGNTEAF
>.|TRBJ2-7|TRBV7-2
ASSLGVSGHYEQY
>.|TRBJ2-1|TRBV5-1
ASSVTSSGEQF
>.|TRBJ2-7|TRBV15
ATSREATGVVSYEQY
>.|TRBJ1-1|TRBV7-9
ASSLGTPSEAF
>.|TRBJ1-5|TRBV6-5
ASSLRDNQPQH
>.|TRBJ2-3|TRBV23-1
ATRPGGKPVGPQY
>.|TRBJ2-5|TRBV11-2
ASSLRRTKETQY
>.|TRBJ2-1|TRBV5-4
ASSRTSGNEQF
>.|TRBJ1-1|TRBV20-1
SAPRGGEAF
>.|TRBJ2-1|TRBV28
ASSFGAARAYEQF